This T cell receptor beta chain was sequenced in a study of beta chain features in type 1 diabetes. Findings of the study overall: Researchers cautioned that cDNA sequencing could over-represent cells with high TCR expression.

Expressed TCRB transcripts were sequenced after all isolated RNA was converted to cDNA. The protocol was immunoSEQ multiplex PCR, while the TCRdb copy is restricted to in-frame clones and leaves out a portion. In the table there are roughly 230,000 clones, roughly 9.6% of which are singletons. CDR3 size: 14 residues. Unmatched junction bases numbered 3, after V lost 5 bases and J lost 5 bases. Germline V gives CDR1 SEHNR, CDR2 FQNEAQ (reference sequence). A heparinised blood draw that averaged about 116 mL was obtained once from each donor. This clone was seen repeatedly, ten times or more. The target antigen is unknown.

J is TRBJ2-1 and V is TRBV7-9; 10 bases are shared with TRBD2. Input material: naive CD4+ T cells from blood. The TCR comes from a woman between 18 and 30 years old in good health. This CDR3 is CASSGTSADNEQFF. The CDR3 nucleotides are TGTGCCAGCAGCGGGACTAGCGCCGACAATGAGCAGTTCTTC.